This T cell receptor (beta chain) emerged from a study of cytomegalovirus exposure and HLA in healthy donors. The CDR3 has 15 amino acids. CDR1 and CDR2 (germline): MNHNY, SVGAGI (reference sequence). V gave up 6 bases and J gave up 6 bases; unmatched junction bases: 11. Vbeta (60) and Jbeta (13) primers were used in the PCR. Here immunoSEQ multiplex PCR was the method, and the copy in TCRdb shows in-frame clones only, minus some. The sample totals over 45,000 clones. The chain has TRBV6-6 and TRBJ1-1; TRBD1 matches 9 bases. The receptor was derived from a woman aged 18-30 years in good health and CMV-seronegative. Sample: PBMCs. CDR3 residues: CASSPHLQGAPEAFF. The DNA of the CDR3 is TGTGCCAGCAGCCCCCACCTACAGGGGGCCCCTGAAGCTTTCTTT.